The 28 T cell receptor beta chains given below trace back to one sample, sequenced in a study of T-cell memory formation after mild COVID-19. TCRdb reprocessed the 5' RACE reads with MiXCR, giving one entry per CDR3 protein. Of around 300,000 distinct CDR3 sequences listed, roughly 15% are singletons. Material for sequencing was PBMCs or a T cell subset sorted from them (not recorded which). These receptors came from a man between 18 and 29 years old who had mild COVID-19 (a few samples of this study predate the infection). Cell type and time point are not known.

The chain is built from TRBV30 and TRBJ2-4, with a possible D match to TRBD1 (5 bases). The CDR3 runs 12 residues. V was shortened by 3 bases and J by 4 bases, with 7 bases between the two germline ends. Germline assignment: CDR1 GTSNPN and CDR2 SVGIG (reference sequence). CDR3 region: CAWSQGKNIQYF. CDR3 DNA: TGTGCCTGGAGCCAGGGTAAAAACATTCAGTACTTC.

This clonotype was seen a few times. J is TRBJ2-5 and V is TRBV20-1; 9 bases agree with TRBD2. This CDR3 is 14 amino acids long. CDR1 is DFQATT and CDR2 is SNEGSKA in the germline V gene (reference sequence). Trimming took 5 bases from V and 5 from J; bases not matched to a gene: 9. CDR3 amino acids: CSAFPAGGHETQYF. Here the CDR3 DNA reads TGCAGTGCTTTCCCGGCGGGGGGGCATGAGACCCAGTACTTC.

The chain links TRBV7-9 to TRBJ2-6; tentatively, D is TRBD1 or TRBD2 (5 bases each). CDR1 SEHNR and CDR2 FQNEAQ come from the germline V gene (reference sequence). V was trimmed by 9 bases and J by 2 bases, leaving 11 bases between them. This CDR3 spans 14 amino acids. CDR3 nucleotide sequence: TGTGCCAGTCCAATGGGGGCTGGGGCCAACGTCCTGACTTTC. Encoded protein: CASPMGAGANVLTF.

This clonotype came up a few times. The chain is built from TRBV12-3 or TRBV12-4 and TRBJ2-5; D remains ambiguous. V lost 4 bases and J 9 bases, leaving 9 bases between the germline ends. The CDR3 length is 11 residues. CDR3 sequence reads: CASSSLGSQYF. For the CDR3, the DNA is TGTGCCAGCAGTTCCCTAGGGTCCCAGTACTTC.

The sample holds a few counts of this clonotype. This chain joins TRBV15 and TRBJ2-7, with D hard to call. Deletions cut 0 bases from V and 4 bases from J, with 16 bases between. The CDR3 runs to 16 residues. Germline V lookup: CDR1 LNHNV, CDR2 YYDKDF (reference sequence). The CDR3 DNA is TGTGCCACCAGCAGAGAGAAAGGACGGAAGTCATACGAGCAGTACTTC. It yields the protein CATSREKGRKSYEQYF.

The sample holds a few counts of this clonotype. The V gene is TRBV12-3 or TRBV12-4, the J gene TRBJ2-2; the D gene could be TRBD1 or TRBD2 (5 bases each). The CDR3 contains 15 residues. The V end lost 6 bases, the J end lost 2 bases, and 13 bases lay between the germline ends. DNA for the CDR3: TGTGCCAGCAGGTCCGGGACGGCAAACACCGGGGAGCTGTTTTTT. This encodes CASRSGTANTGELFF.

For this clonotype: A much larger clone differs by one base, so this may be a read error. The V gene is TRBV12-3 or TRBV12-4, the J gene TRBJ1-2; 9 nucleotides agree with TRBD1. The ends lost 7 bases at V and 9 bases at J; junction bases unmatched: 9. The CDR3 spans 13 residues. CDR3 sequence reads: CASNYGTGSCYTF. CDR3 DNA: TGTGCCAGCAACTACGGGACAGGGTCTTGCTACACCTTC.

This chain connects TRBV28 to TRBJ1-2; D unclear. Between the trimmed V and J ends, which lost 7 bases and 4 bases, there was a span of 16 bases. Germline loops: CDR1 MDHEN, CDR2 SYDVKM. The CDR3 consists of 14 residues. CDR3 nucleotide sequence: TGTGCCAGCACTCTCACCGTCAGGAGCTATGGCTACACCTTC. Protein: CASTLTVRSYGYTF.

This clonotype was recorded at least ten times. The J gene is TRBJ2-2, the V gene TRBV5-1; D is unclear. This CDR3 comprises 14 residues. Between the trimmed V and J ends, which lost 5 bases and 1 base, there was a span of 9 bases. Germline values: CDR1 SGHRS, CDR2 YFSETQ. The CDR3 bases are TGCGCCAGCAGACTCACGGGGAACACCGGGGAGCTGTTTTTT. This sequence encodes CASRLTGNTGELFF.

This clonotype has just a few counts. The genes are TRBV10-3 and TRBJ1-1; D possibly corresponds to TRBD1 (6 bases). Germline CDR1 reads ENHRY; CDR2 reads SYGVKD. The CDR3 covers 14 residues. V gave up 8 bases and J gave up 2 bases, with 15 bases separating them. Here the CDR3 DNA reads TGTGCCATCGGGACACCGGGAGGTAACACTGAAGCTTTCTTT. As protein: CAIGTPGGNTEAFF.

The chain links TRBV6-2 or TRBV6-3 to TRBJ2-4; possibly TRBD1 or TRBD2 for D (5 bases each). Germline values: CDR1 MNHEY, CDR2 SVGEGT. The CDR3 is 15 residues long. Trimming stripped 4 bases from V and 7 bases from J, with 17 bases between. This chain's CDR3 is CASSFNRAEGNIQYF. DNA of the CDR3: TGTGCCAGCAGTTTCAATCGGGCAGAGGGGAACATTCAGTACTTC.

This clonotype was found a few times. The V gene is TRBV5-1, the J gene TRBJ2-2, with 9 bases aligning to TRBD2. Germline assignment: CDR1 SGHRS and CDR2 YFSETQ. Trimming cost V 6 bases and J 0 bases; bases outside gene matches: 3. This CDR3 is built from 15 residues. The CDR3 loop is CASMRGGANTGELFF. The CDR3 DNA reads as TGCGCCAGCATGCGGGGGGGCGCGAACACCGGGGAGCTGTTTTTT.

Only a few counts were recorded for this clonotype. The chain is built from TRBV27 and TRBJ1-6; D unresolved. V dropped 2 bases and J dropped 9 bases, with 8 bases sitting between them. The length of the CDR3 is 13 residues. CDR1 is MNHEY, CDR2 SMNVEV, per germline (reference sequence). The CDR3 region is CASSLGGPSPLHF. CDR3 coding DNA: TGTGCCAGCAGTTTAGGAGGTCCTTCACCCCTCCACTTT.

This clonotype appeared a few times. CDR3 sequence: CASSLGSGGYEQFF. For the CDR3, the DNA is TGCGCCAGCAGCTTGGGCTCGGGGGGCTATGAGCAGTTCTTC. V usage is TRBV5-1 and J usage is TRBJ2-1; tentatively, D is TRBD2 (7 bases). V dropped 0 bases and J dropped 8 bases, with 12 bases sitting between them. The CDR3 totals 14 residues. CDR1 and CDR2 (germline): SGHRS, YFSETQ.

The chain combines TRBV4-1 with TRBJ2-7, with 10 bases lining up with TRBD2. Germline loops: CDR1 MGHRA, CDR2 YSYEKL. The ends lost 3 bases at V and 3 bases at J; junction bases unmatched: 5. The CDR3 is 15 residues long. CDR3 coding DNA: TGCGCCAGCAGCCAGGCTAGCGGGGGTCTCTACGAGCAGTACTTC. Its translation is CASSQASGGLYEQYF.

The V call is TRBV7-3, the J call TRBJ2-5, with TRBD1 matching over 7 bases. Germline V gene data show CDR1 as SGHTA and CDR2 as FQGTGA. The CDR3 covers 15 residues. J was trimmed by 5 bases and V by 6 bases; bases with no gene match: 12. The CDR3 loop reads CASRSTGARSETQYF. Here the CDR3 DNA reads TGTGCCAGCAGATCTACAGGGGCGAGGAGTGAGACCCAGTACTTC.

This clonotype was counted many times. The V gene is TRBV4-1, the J gene TRBJ1-5; D gene uncertain. The CDR3 has 16 amino acids. Germline V gene lookup returns CDR1 MGHRA and CDR2 YSYEKL. The V gene lost 4 bases and the J gene lost 1 base, with 14 bases spanning the gap. The CDR3 is CASSLTGVPSNQPQHF. The CDR3 coding sequence is TGCGCCAGCAGCCTGACTGGGGTACCCAGCAATCAGCCCCAGCATTTT.

The chain couples TRBV20-1 to TRBJ2-7, with a tentative D call TRBD1 (6 bases). Trimming took off 5 bases at V and 0 bases at J, with 14 bases between the two ends. Per germline, CDR1 DFQATT and CDR2 SNEGSKA (reference sequence). The CDR3 totals 14 residues. The CDR3 nucleotides read TGCAGTGCTCCCCGTACAGGGAGCTCCTACGAGCAGTACTTC. Its protein is CSAPRTGSSYEQYF.

This clonotype was seen a few times. This chain uses TRBV27 with TRBJ1-6; 8 nucleotides agree with TRBD1. V shed 4 bases, J shed 10 bases, and the junction held 15 bases outside the gene matches. This CDR3 has 17 amino acids. Germline lookup yields CDR1 MNHEY and CDR2 SMNVEV (reference sequence). CDR3 in amino acids: CASSSPAGAGGASPLHF. The DNA for the CDR3 is TGTGCCAGCAGTTCCCCCGCCGGTGCAGGGGGCGCCTCACCCCTCCACTTT.

In DNA form, the CDR3 reads TGTGCCAGTAGAGGGCGGATCAATCAGCCCCAGCATTTT. Amino acid sequence: CASRGRINQPQHF. V usage is TRBV19 and J usage is TRBJ1-5, with D uncertain. Germline CDR1 LNHDA, CDR2 SQIVND (reference sequence). This CDR3 comprises 13 residues. Trimming shortened V by 6 bases and J by 3 bases, and 9 bases separated the two germline ends.

The rearrangement joins TRBV25-1 to TRBJ1-5; D remains unclear. Per germline, CDR1 MGHDK and CDR2 SYGVNS. Between the trimmed V and J ends, which lost 5 bases and 2 bases, there was a span of 7 bases. The CDR3 has 13 residues. CDR3 region: CASSWSGNQPQHF. The CDR3, as DNA: TGTGCCAGCAGTTGGTCAGGCAATCAGCCCCAGCATTTT. Full variable domain (outside the CDR3, taken from reference TRBV25-1 and TRBJ1-5): EADIYQTPRYLVIGTGKKITLECSQTMGHDKMYWYQQDPGMELHLIHYSYGVNSTEKGDLSSESTVSRIRTEHFPLTLESARPSHTSQYLCASSWSGNQPQHFGDGTRLSIL.

In its sample, this clonotype was seen a few times. The chain is built from TRBV10-1 and TRBJ2-7; D is perhaps TRBD1 (6 bases). Germline V gene data show CDR1 as WNHNN and CDR2 as SYGVQD (reference sequence). Trimming took 4 bases from V and 4 from J, leaving 11 bases between them. The CDR3 spans 13 residues. CDR3 sequence (DNA): TGCGCCAGCAGTGCACAGGGATGGTACGAGCAGTACTTC. It specifies CASSAQGWYEQYF.

This clonotype was seen repeatedly, ten times or more. V gene TRBV12-3 or TRBV12-4 combines with J gene TRBJ1-5; D not resolved. The CDR3 length is 13 residues. The ends were cut back, 3 bases at V and 7 bases at J, with 10 bases in the middle. Here the CDR3 DNA reads TGTGCCAGCAGTTTGTATGTGGGCCAGCCCCAGCATTTT. Translating gives CASSLYVGQPQHF.

This clonotype appeared a few times. DNA for the CDR3: TGCGCCAGCGCCCCTACAGGGGAATCACCCCTCCACTTT. Translation: CASAPTGESPLHF. J is TRBJ1-6 and V is TRBV5-1; 7 bases line up with TRBD1. This CDR3 comprises 13 residues. J lost 10 bases, V lost 7 bases, and 8 bases had no gene match. The V gene's germline CDR1 is SGHRS and CDR2 YFSETQ. Variable domain in full (rest from reference TRBV5-1 and TRBJ1-6): KAGVTQTPRYLIKTRGQQVTLSCSPISGHRSVSWYQQTPGQGLQFLFEYFSETQRNKGNFPGRFSGRQFSNSRSEMNVSTLELGDSALYLCASAPTGESPLHFGNGTRLTVT.

This chain connects TRBV29-1 to TRBJ2-7, with 7 positions matching TRBD1. Per the germline V gene, CDR1 is SQVTM and CDR2 is ANQGSEA. J lost 3 bases, V lost 3 bases, and 5 bases had no gene match. The CDR3 length is 13 residues. The CDR3 here is CSVEGDRNYEQYF. The CDR3 nucleotides are TGCAGCGTTGAGGGGGACAGAAACTACGAGCAGTACTTC.

This clonotype was picked up many times. This sequence joins TRBV7-9 and TRBJ2-3; D possibly matches TRBD1 or TRBD2 (6 bases each). Germline CDR1 and CDR2: SEHNR and FQNEAQ (reference sequence). Trimming stripped 7 bases from V and 4 bases from J, with 21 bases between. CDR3 length equals 16 residues. DNA for the CDR3: TGTGCCAGCAACCCCGGGGACGGGGGCCGGGCAGATACGCAGTATTTT. This codes for CASNPGDGGRADTQYF.

This clonotype has only a few counts. The chain employs TRBV20-1 and TRBJ2-7; D is possibly TRBD2 (6 bases). The CDR3 consists of 12 residues. The germline V gene has CDR1 DFQATT and CDR2 SNEGSKA (reference sequence). V lost 6 bases to trimming and J lost 6 bases, with 15 bases between them. CDR3 protein: CSAQGVTSEQYF. The DNA of the CDR3 is TGCAGTGCCCAAGGGGTGACTAGCGAGCAGTACTTC.

This chain joins TRBV3-1 and TRBJ1-2, with D unclear. Germline values: CDR1 LGHDT, CDR2 YNNKEL (reference sequence). The CDR3 runs to 15 residues. Trimming left V 0 bases short and J 0 bases short, with 8 bases between. CDR3 bases: TGTGCCAGCAGCCAAGAGAGAAAAGCTAACTATGGCTACACCTTC. Its translation is CASSQERKANYGYTF.